The T cell receptor beta chain described here comes from a study of shared clonotypes between healthy human individuals. Selected positively for CCR7 and CD45RO-negative, naive CD8 cells excluded terminally differentiated effector memory CD45RA+ cells. With 4 bases clipped from V and 2 bases from J, the junction kept 6 bases outside the gene matches. Germline lookup yields CDR1 SGDLS and CDR2 YYNGEE. This CDR3 region has 16 residues. Regarding the study as a whole: Larger estimated richness was generally seen in naive subsets than in memory subsets. Clonotypes shared by all four donors outscored non-shared clonotypes in generation probability. Donor clonotype sharing was expected to depend on sequencing depth. Across four donors, naive CD4 shared about 5%, naive CD8 under 4%, memory CD4 more than 2%, memory CD8 0.4% to 0.5%.

TCRdb keeps only in-frame clones here, not all; method: immunoSEQ multiplex PCR. The sample lists about 2.1 million clones; around 95% were seen once. In regard to this clone: Its specificity is unknown.

This TCR was sampled from a man between 18 and 35 years old in good health. Some clones in this sample may be carry-over from other donors' samples. The sequenced sample was naive CD8+ T cells from PBMCs. The chain couples TRBV9 to TRBJ1-1, with 12 bases matching TRBD1. CDR3 sequence (DNA): TGTGCCAGCAGCCCCCGGGACAGGGGGCGAAACACTGAAGCTTTCTTT. Encoded protein: CASSPRDRGRNTEAFF.